This TCR beta chain came from a study of shared clonotypes between healthy human individuals. Looking at the study overall: Three plates were used per donor for CD4 naive, three for CD4 memory, two for CD8 naive and one for CD8 memory.

V trimming: 8 bases; J trimming: 2 bases; junction bases outside the gene matches: 16. The germline CDR1 and CDR2 sequences are MDHEN and SYDVKM. CDR3 size: 19 residues. Participating donors were healthy, HIV-negative adults free of recent acute infections or vaccinations. Naive CD4+ cells were CD45RA-selected; the remaining cells were memory. Authors' data handling: Junction-only immunoSEQ data arrived without quality scores, meaning filtering differed. The method was immunoSEQ multiplex PCR; TCRdb's version includes in-frame clones alone and lacks a portion of them. The V and J calls and clone size were taken over from that table, and D and trimming were inferred from the DNA. Of more than 2 million clones listed, 95% are singletons.

The sequenced material came from naive CD4+ T cells sorted from blood. The subset here: CD45RA+ positively selected. The receptor was isolated from a man younger than 35 in good health. This sequence joins TRBV28 and TRBJ2-7; 15 bases are shared with TRBD2. The CDR3 nucleotides are TGTGCCAGCCGTCCCTCGGGACTAGCGGGGGGCCTGGCTACCTACGAGCAGTACTTC. It is translated as CASRPSGLAGGLATYEQYF.